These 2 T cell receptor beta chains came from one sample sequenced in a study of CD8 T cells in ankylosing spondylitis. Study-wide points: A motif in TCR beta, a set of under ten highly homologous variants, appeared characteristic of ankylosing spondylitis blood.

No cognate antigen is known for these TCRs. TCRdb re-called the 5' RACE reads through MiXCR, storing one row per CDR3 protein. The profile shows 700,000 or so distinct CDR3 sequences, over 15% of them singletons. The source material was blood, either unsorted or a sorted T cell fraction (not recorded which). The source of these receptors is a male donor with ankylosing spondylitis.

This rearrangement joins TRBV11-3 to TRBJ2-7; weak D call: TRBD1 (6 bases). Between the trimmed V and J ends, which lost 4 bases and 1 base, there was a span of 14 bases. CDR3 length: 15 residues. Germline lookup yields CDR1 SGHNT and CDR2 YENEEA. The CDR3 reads CASSSYRTESYEQYF. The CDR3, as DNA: TGTGCCAGCAGCTCCTATCGGACAGAATCCTACGAGCAGTACTTC.

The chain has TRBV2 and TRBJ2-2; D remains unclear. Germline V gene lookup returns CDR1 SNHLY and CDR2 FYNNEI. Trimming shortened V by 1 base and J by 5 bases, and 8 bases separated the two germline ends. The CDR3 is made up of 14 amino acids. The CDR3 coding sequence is TGTGCCAGCAGTGAAGGTGCTAGGACCGGGGAGCTGTTTTTT. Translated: CASSEGARTGELFF. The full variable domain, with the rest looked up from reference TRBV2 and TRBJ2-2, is EPEVTQTPSHQVTQMGQEVILRCVPISNHLYFYWYRQILGQKVEFLVSFYNNEISEKSEIFDDQFSVERPDGSNFTLKIRSTKLEDSAMYFCASSEGARTGELFFGEGSRLTVL.